This T cell receptor (beta chain) was sequenced for a study of shared clonotypes between healthy human individuals. Study details: Per donor, CD8 memory used one plate, CD8 naive used two, CD4 memory used three and CD4 naive used three. Overall study findings and caveats: It was the few donors that limited the genetic and exposure-history diversity represented.

As concerns this clone: Its antigen is undetermined.

The assay was immunoSEQ multiplex PCR, and TCRdb's table has in-frame clones only and misses some. The sample lists some 2,500,000 clones, 80% to 95% occurring once. The CDR3 runs to 22 residues. Donation came from healthy HIV-negative adults that had no recent acute infections or vaccinations. The chain combines TRBV21-1 with TRBJ2-2; the D segment call TRBD2 is taken from the table without a DNA check. TRBV21-1 is described as a pseudogene. The sequenced material came from naive CD4+ T cells from PBMCs. Subset reported: CD45RA+ positively selected. The clonotype originates from a man aged 18 to 29 in good health. Some clones in this sample may be carry-over from other donors' samples. The CDR3 coding sequence is TGTGCCAGCAGCAAAATCGTGCGGTCCGCGGTGGGCGGGAGTTATAACACCGGGGAGCTGTTTTTT. As protein: CASSKIVRSAVGGSYNTGELFF.